This TCR beta chain was recorded in a study of OX40 agonist ivuxolimab in advanced cancers. Study information: Cohort: around 86% men, mean age about 60, aged about 20 to 79.

The data were produced by immunoSEQ multiplex PCR, yet TCRdb's version contains in-frame clones alone and is incomplete. This sample has about 35,000 clones; 76% occur once, and the top ten carry roughly a quarter. Study-level points and caveats: Partly responding patients at 0.1-3.0 mg/kg showed some of the smallest clonal expansion. Clonal expansion from baseline to week 6 occurred in both CD4+ and CD8+ T cells.

The CDR3 extends over 15 amino acids. Between the trimmed V and J ends, which lost 2 bases and 3 bases, there was a span of 13 bases. Germline-derived CDR1 and CDR2 are MDHEN and SYDVKM. A remark on this clone: The antigen is not known.

This TCR derives from an adult with an advanced solid tumor such as melanoma, head and neck, liver or kidney cancer. This chain joins TRBV28 and TRBJ1-2; no reliable D call. Material: CD4+ or CD8+ T cells sorted from blood, obtained in a trial of the OX40 agonist ivuxolimab. As DNA, the CDR3 is TGTGCCAGCAGTTTAATCGGTGAAAGGGACTATGGCTACACCTTC. This translates into CASSLIGERDYGYTF.